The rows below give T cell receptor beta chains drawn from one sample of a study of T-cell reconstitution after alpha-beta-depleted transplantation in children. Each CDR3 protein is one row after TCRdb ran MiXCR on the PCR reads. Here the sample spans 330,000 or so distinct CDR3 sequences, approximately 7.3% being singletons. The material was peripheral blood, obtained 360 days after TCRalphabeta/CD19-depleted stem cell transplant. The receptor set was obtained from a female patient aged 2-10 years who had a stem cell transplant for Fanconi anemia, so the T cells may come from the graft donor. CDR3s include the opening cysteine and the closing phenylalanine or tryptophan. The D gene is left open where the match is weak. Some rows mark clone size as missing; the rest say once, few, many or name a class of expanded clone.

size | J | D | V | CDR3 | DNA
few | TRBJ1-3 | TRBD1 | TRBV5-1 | CASRGSTGSGNTIYF | TGCGCCAGCAGGGGATCGACAGGGTCTGGAAACACCATATATTTT
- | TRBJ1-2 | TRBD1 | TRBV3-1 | CDSSQDGGGGDGYTF | TGTGACAGCAGCCAAGATGGTGGAGGGGGCGATGGCTACACCTTC
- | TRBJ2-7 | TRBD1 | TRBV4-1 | CASTGATGGEQYF | TGCGCCTCCACAGGGGCGACTGGGGGCGAGCAGTACTTC
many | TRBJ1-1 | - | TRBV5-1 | CASSLFWAGDGEAFF | TGCGCCAGCAGCTTGTTTTGGGCGGGGGATGGTGAAGCTTTCTTT
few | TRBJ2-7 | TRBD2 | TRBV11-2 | CASSLGPSGGPRTEQYF | TGTGCCAGCAGCTTAGGCCCTAGCGGGGGTCCCAGGACCGAGCAGTACTTC
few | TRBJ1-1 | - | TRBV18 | CASSPLTLNTEAFF | TGTGCCAGCTCACCGTTGACCCTGAACACTGAAGCTTTCTTT
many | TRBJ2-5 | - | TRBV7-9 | CASSLARGQETQYF | TGTGCCAGCAGCTTAGCGCGGGGACAAGAGACCCAGTACTTC
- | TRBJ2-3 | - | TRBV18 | CASSPGTQRTTDTQYF | TGTGCCAGCTCACCGGGGACCCAGAGGACCACAGATACGCAGTATTTT
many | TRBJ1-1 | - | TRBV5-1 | CASSLVPLGDTEAFF | TGCGCCAGCAGCTTGGTCCCCTTGGGGGACACTGAAGCTTTCTTT
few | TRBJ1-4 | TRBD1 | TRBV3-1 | CASSQDWGQGNEKLFF | TGTGCCAGCAGCCAAGATTGGGGACAGGGAAATGAAAAACTGTTTTTT
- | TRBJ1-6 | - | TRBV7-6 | CASSLGPSENSPLHF | TGTGCCAGCAGCTTAGGGCCATCCGAGAATTCACCCCTCCACTTT
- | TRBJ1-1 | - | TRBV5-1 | CASSLKRVENTEAFF | TGCGCCAGCAGCTTGAAAAGGGTAGAGAACACTGAAGCTTTCTTT
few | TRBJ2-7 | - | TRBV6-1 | CASSTTGVLYEQYF | TGTGCCAGCAGTACAACGGGAGTACTCTACGAGCAGTACTTC
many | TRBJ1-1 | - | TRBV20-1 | CSARAPAGMNTEAFF | TGCAGTGCTAGAGCCCCTGCAGGCATGAACACTGAAGCTTTCTTT
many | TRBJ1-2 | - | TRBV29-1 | CSVELRTIGYTF | TGCAGCGTTGAACTCCGGACAATCGGCTACACCTTC
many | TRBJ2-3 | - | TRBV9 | CASSVGLGFDTQYF | TGTGCCAGCAGCGTAGGGTTGGGATTTGATACGCAGTATTTT
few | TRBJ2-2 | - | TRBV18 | CASSPGTGTSWELFF | TGTGCCAGCTCACCGGGCACCGGTACTTCCTGGGAGCTGTTTTTT
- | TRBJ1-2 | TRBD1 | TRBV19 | CASSTDRGRGYGYTF | TGTGCCAGTAGTACAGACAGGGGAAGAGGCTATGGCTACACCTTC
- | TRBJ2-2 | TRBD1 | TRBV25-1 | CASSRTGESGELFF | TGTGCCAGCAGCAGGACAGGGGAGAGCGGGGAGCTGTTTTTT
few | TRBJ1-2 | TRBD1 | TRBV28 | CASSTGTDLKGYTF | TGTGCCAGCAGTACCGGGACAGACTTAAAGGGCTACACCTTC
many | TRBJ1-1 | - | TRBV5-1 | CASSEAGTNTEAFF | TGCGCCAGCAGCGAAGCCGGGACGAACACTGAAGCTTTCTTT
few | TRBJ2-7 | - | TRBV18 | CASSPPGTVAYEQYF | TGTGCCAGCTCACCACCCGGGACGGTGGCCTACGAGCAGTACTTC
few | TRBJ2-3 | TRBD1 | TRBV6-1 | CASRIGQGTYDTQYF | TGTGCCAGCAGGATTGGACAGGGAACTTATGATACGCAGTATTTT
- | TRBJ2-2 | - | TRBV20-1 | CSVLSPTGELFF | TGCAGTGTCCTGTCTCCCACCGGGGAGCTGTTTTTT
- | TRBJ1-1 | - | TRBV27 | CASSLFSRGRTEAFF | TGTGCCAGCAGTTTATTTTCCCGGGGGAGGACTGAAGCTTTCTTT
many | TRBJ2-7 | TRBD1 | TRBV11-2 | CASSIGQGANYEQYF | TGTGCCAGCAGCATAGGACAGGGGGCCAACTACGAGCAGTACTTC
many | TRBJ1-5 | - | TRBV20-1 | CSAREADNQPQHF | TGCAGTGCTAGGGAGGCAGACAATCAGCCCCAGCATTTT
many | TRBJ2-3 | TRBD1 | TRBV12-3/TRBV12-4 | CASSPGTGIRDTQYF | TGTGCCAGCAGTCCCGGGACAGGGATCAGGGATACGCAGTATTTT
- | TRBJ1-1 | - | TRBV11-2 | CASSLDQADQAFF | TGTGCCAGCAGCTTAGATCAGGCGGATCAAGCTTTCTTT
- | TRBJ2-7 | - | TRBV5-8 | CASGKTEAYEQYF | TGTGCCAGCGGAAAGACGGAAGCCTACGAGCAGTACTTC
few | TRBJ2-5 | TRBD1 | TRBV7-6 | CASSLAPGTGDRETQYF | TGTGCCAGCAGCTTAGCGCCAGGGACAGGGGACCGAGAGACCCAGTACTTC
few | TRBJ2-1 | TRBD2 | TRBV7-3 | CASSGTSGGAGHEQFF | TGTGCCAGCAGCGGGACTAGCGGGGGGGCAGGGCATGAGCAGTTCTTC
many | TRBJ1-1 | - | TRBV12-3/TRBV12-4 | CASTTIGGGRTEAFF | TGTGCCAGCACCACAATTGGAGGAGGTCGCACTGAAGCTTTCTTT
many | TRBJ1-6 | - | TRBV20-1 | CSASSSGDSYNSPLHF | TGCAGTGCTAGTTCTTCCGGGGACTCCTATAATTCACCCCTCCACTTT
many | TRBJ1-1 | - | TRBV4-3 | CASSQADWENTEAFF | TGCGCCAGCAGCCAAGCGGATTGGGAGAACACTGAAGCTTTCTTT
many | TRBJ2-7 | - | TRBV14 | CASSQVSYEQYF | TGTGCCAGCAGCCAAGTTTCCTACGAGCAGTACTTC
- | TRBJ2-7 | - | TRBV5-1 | CASSLWAETYEQYF | TGCGCCAGCAGCTTGTGGGCGGAGACCTACGAGCAGTACTTC
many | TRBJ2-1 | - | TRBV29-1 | CSVRPPSYNEQFF | TGCAGCGTTCGTCCCCCTTCCTACAATGAGCAGTTCTTC
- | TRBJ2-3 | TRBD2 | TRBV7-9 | CATSALGLAAGDTQYF | TGTGCCACCTCCGCTCTGGGACTAGCGGCAGGGGATACGCAGTATTTT
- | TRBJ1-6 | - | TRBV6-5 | CASSWLAISPLHF | TGTGCCAGCAGTTGGCTAGCAATTTCACCCCTCCACTTT
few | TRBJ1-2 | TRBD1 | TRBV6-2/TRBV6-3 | CASSIDRGRLYGYTF | TGTGCCAGCAGTATCGACAGGGGGAGGCTCTATGGCTACACCTTC
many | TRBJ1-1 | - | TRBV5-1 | CASSLGNRGRTEAFF | TGCGCCAGCAGCTTGGGGAACCGGGGACGAACTGAAGCTTTCTTT
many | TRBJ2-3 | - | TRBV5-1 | CASSYERGTDTQYF | TGCGCCAGCAGCTACGAGCGGGGCACAGATACGCAGTATTTT
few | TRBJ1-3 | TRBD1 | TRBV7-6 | CASSSRVGDSSGNTIYF | TGTGCCAGCAGCTCCCGCGTCGGGGACAGCTCTGGAAACACCATATATTTT
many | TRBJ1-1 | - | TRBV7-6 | CASSAGRGYTEAFF | TGTGCCAGCAGCGCGGGTAGGGGATACACTGAAGCTTTCTTT
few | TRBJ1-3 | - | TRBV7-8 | CASSSDRVILSSGNTIYF | TGTGCCAGCAGCTCGGACCGAGTCATCCTGAGCTCTGGAAACACCATATATTTT
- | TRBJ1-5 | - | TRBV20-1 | CSARERAGANQPQHF | TGCAGTGCTAGAGAAAGGGCAGGGGCCAATCAGCCCCAGCATTTT
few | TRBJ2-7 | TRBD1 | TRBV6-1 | CASSRGGSGQGYEQYF | TGTGCCAGCAGTAGGGGGGGCTCGGGACAGGGCTACGAGCAGTACTTC
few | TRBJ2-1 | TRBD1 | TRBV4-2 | CASSPPRDRDNEQFF | TGTGCCAGCAGCCCGCCTCGGGACAGGGACAATGAGCAGTTCTTC
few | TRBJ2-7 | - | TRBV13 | CASSSRTQISTVQYF | TGTGCCAGCAGCTCCCGGACACAGATATCTACGGTGCAGTACTTC
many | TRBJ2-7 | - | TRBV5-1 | CASSSQGRYEQYF | TGCGCCAGCAGCTCCCAGGGGAGGTACGAGCAGTACTTC
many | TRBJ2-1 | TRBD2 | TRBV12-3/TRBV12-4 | CASTHSGGSGRNNEQFF | TGTGCCAGCACCCACTCGGGAGGTAGCGGGAGGAATAATGAGCAGTTCTTC
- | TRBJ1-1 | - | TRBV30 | CACYRVNTEAFF | TGTGCCTGCTACAGGGTGAACACTGAAGCTTTCTTT
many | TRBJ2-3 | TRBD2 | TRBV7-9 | CASRMSGGGTDTQYF | TGTGCCAGCAGGATGAGCGGGGGAGGCACAGATACGCAGTATTTT
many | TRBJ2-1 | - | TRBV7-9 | CATYPRDSYNEQFF | TGTGCCACCTACCCTAGGGACTCCTACAATGAGCAGTTCTTC
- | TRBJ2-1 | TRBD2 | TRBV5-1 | CATSNGTSILNEQFF | TGCGCCACCTCCAATGGGACTAGTATCCTCAATGAGCAGTTCTTC
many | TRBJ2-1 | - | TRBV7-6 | CASSSQEDSLNEQFF | TGTGCCAGCAGCTCGCAGGAGGACAGCCTCAATGAGCAGTTCTTC